This T cell receptor (beta chain) was found in a study of vaccination and CD4 T cells after COVID-19. Turning to the study itself: Convalescent patients were SARS-CoV-2 positive by nasal swab PCR; nine mild, one severe. Median time from second vaccine dose to sampling was roughly 65 days (14 to 241).

The sample's treatment: roughly 10-day PBMC culture with coronavirus spike peptide pools or control peptides (ViraFEST assay). The CDR3 is 15 amino acids. Germline assignment: CDR1 MNHNS and CDR2 SASEGT. V lost 6 bases, J lost 0 bases, and 15 bases lay in between. Scientists ran DNA taken from cultured CD4+ T cells through the Oncomine TCR Beta short-read assay for sequencing. TCRdb re-called the PCR reads through MiXCR, storing one row per CDR3 protein. The table includes more than 5,500 distinct CDR3 sequences, 60% to 65% detected once. With respect to this clonotype: The target antigen is unknown.

The chain uses TRBV6-1 and TRBJ2-7; no reliable D call. Sequencing was done on a sample of CD4+ T cells from blood, cultured in vitro. This TCR derives from a human donor who had recovered from COVID-19. In DNA, the CDR3 is TGTGCCAGCAGCAGAGAGACACTGAGCTCCTACGAGCAGTACTTC. It specifies CASSRETLSSYEQYF.